This TCR beta chain came from a study of blood T cells in healthy people across ages. This clonotype came up a few times. What it recognizes is unknown. The V gene end was trimmed by 1 base and the J gene end by 5 bases; junction bases not matched to a gene: 1. The CDR3 totals 14 residues. Germline CDR1 MGHRA, CDR2 YSYEKL. It was with a sample-barcoded 5' primer and a J-beta primer mix that a second PCR of roughly 7 to 12 cycles was run. TCRdb analysed the 5' RACE reads with MiXCR anew, one entry per CDR3 protein. The sample contains hundreds of thousands of distinct CDR3 sequences, roughly 50% of which appear only once. Individuals who donated were healthy Caucasians from Russia aged about 6 to 90. Broader study findings: Among long-lived donors, naive CD4+ cells were more numerous and diversity higher than in aged donors.

The V call is TRBV4-1, the J call TRBJ2-5, with 10 bases fitting TRBD1. Input material: blood. The receptor was isolated from a man aged 55 to 69 in good health. CDR3 nucleotides: TGCGCCAGCAGCCAAGGGACAGGGGGGGAGACCCAGTACTTC. It encodes CASSQGTGGETQYF.